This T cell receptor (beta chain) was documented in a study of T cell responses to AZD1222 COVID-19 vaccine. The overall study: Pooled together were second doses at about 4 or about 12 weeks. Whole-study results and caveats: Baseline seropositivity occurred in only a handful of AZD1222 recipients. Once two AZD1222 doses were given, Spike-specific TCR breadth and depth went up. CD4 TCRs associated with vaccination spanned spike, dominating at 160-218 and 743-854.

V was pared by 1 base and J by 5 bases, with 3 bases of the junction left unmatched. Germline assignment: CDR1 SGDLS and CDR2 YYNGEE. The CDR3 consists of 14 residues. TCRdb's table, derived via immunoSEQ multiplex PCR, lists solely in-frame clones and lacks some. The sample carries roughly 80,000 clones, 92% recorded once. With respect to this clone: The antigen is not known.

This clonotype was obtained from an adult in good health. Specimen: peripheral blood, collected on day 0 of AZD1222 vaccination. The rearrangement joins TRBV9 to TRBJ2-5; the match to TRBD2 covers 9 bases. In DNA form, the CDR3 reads TGTGCCAGCAGCGTAATAGCGGGAGAGGAGACCCAGTACTTC. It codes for CASSVIAGEETQYF.